Presented here are 30 T cell receptor beta chains from one specimen sequenced in a study of siplizumab effects on memory and regulatory T cells. Assay used: immunoSEQ multiplex PCR; TCRdb lists only in-frame clones, some missing. This sample has about 100,000 clones, with approximately 92% found just once. What was sequenced was CD4+ T cells sorted from blood. The receptor set was obtained from a human donor in good health.

This chain connects TRBV28 to TRBJ1-5; 9 bases agree with TRBD1. This CDR3 has 16 amino acids. Germline CDR1 MDHEN, CDR2 SYDVKM. Germline trimming cut 6 bases from V and 6 bases from J; bases unmatched to any gene: 12. In DNA, the CDR3 is TGTGCCAGCAGCGGCCTACAGGGGGCCGGGGTTCAGCCCCAGCATTTT. It specifies CASSGLQGAGVQPQHF.

This clone was picked up one time. J is TRBJ2-5 and V is TRBV6-6, with 11 bases fitting TRBD2. J was trimmed by 6 bases and V by 3 bases; bases with no gene match: 9. There are 16 residues in the CDR3. Germline values: CDR1 MNHNY, CDR2 SVGAGI (reference sequence). CDR3 in amino acids: CASSYDGSGGEKTQYF. In nucleotides, the CDR3 is TGTGCCAGCAGTTATGATGGTAGCGGGGGGGAGAAGACCCAGTACTTC.

The chain uses TRBV11-2 and TRBJ2-1; 8 bases align to TRBD1. Germline values: CDR1 SGHAT, CDR2 FQNNGV. The CDR3 runs 14 residues. V shed 5 bases and J 9 bases; nucleotides not matched to a gene: 9. This CDR3 is CASSQDRGSGEQFF. The CDR3, as DNA: TGTGCCAGCAGCCAAGACAGGGGATCTGGTGAGCAGTTCTTC.

The chain employs TRBV7-3 and TRBJ1-2, with a possible D match to TRBD1 (5 bases). This CDR3 has 14 residues. V was clipped by 7 bases and J by 8 bases, with 20 bases between them. Germline V gene lookup returns CDR1 SGHTA and CDR2 FQGTGA. CDR3 sequence reads: CASTPGRIAIGYTF. For the CDR3, the DNA is TGTGCCAGCACCCCGGGGCGGATTGCAATAGGCTACACCTTC.

The V and J genes are TRBV6-4 and TRBJ1-5, with 7 bases aligning to TRBD1. The CDR3 is 17 residues long. In germline, CDR1 is MRHNA, CDR2 SNTAGT. Losses at the gene ends were 7 bases for V and 4 bases for J; bases not matched to a gene: 16. The CDR3 spells CASTNVRQGKGNQPQHF. For the CDR3, the DNA is TGTGCCAGCACCAACGTCCGACAGGGAAAGGGGAATCAGCCCCAGCATTTT.

V usage is TRBV5-4 and J usage is TRBJ2-5; the D gene is possibly TRBD1 (6 bases). Trimming removed 0 bases from V and 3 bases from J, with 6 bases in between. The CDR3 has 13 amino acids. Germline assignment: CDR1 SGHNT and CDR2 YYREEE (reference sequence). The CDR3 here is CASSLGQEETQYF. CDR3 coding DNA: TGTGCCAGCAGCTTGGGACAGGAAGAGACCCAGTACTTC. Full variable domain (remainder filled in from reference TRBV5-4 and TRBJ2-5): ETGVTQSPTHLIKTRGQQVTLRCSSQSGHNTVSWYQQALGQGPQFIFQYYREEENGRGNFPPRFSGLQFPNYSSELNVNALELDDSALYLCASSLGQEETQYFGPGTRLLVL.

The chain joins TRBV11-2 to TRBJ1-5; D gene unclear. Looked up from germline, CDR1 is SGHAT and CDR2 is FQNNGV. The CDR3 runs to 15 residues. V was trimmed by 3 bases and J by 0 bases, leaving 9 bases between them. Here the CDR3 DNA reads TGTGCCAGCAGCTTTCTTCGCGGTAGCAATCAGCCCCAGCATTTT. Its translation: CASSFLRGSNQPQHF.

The chain carries TRBV7-3 and TRBJ2-5, with a possible D match to TRBD1 (5 bases). This CDR3 region has 12 residues. Trimming left V 7 bases short and J 5 bases short, with 11 bases between. CDR1 and CDR2 (germline): SGHTA, FQGTGA. In DNA form, the CDR3 reads TGTGCCAGCAAAGGGGCCGGGGAGACCCAGTACTTC. The encoded protein is CASKGAGETQYF.

This chain joins TRBV6-5 and TRBJ2-5; a possible D gene is TRBD2 (7 bases). The CDR3 is 14 residues long. Germline CDR1 reads MNHEY; CDR2 reads SVGAGI. Trimming cost V 6 bases and J 4 bases, with 15 bases left between them. The CDR3 region is CASRHDGGRETQYF. For the CDR3, the DNA is TGTGCCAGCAGACACGACGGGGGGCGAGAGACCCAGTACTTC.

The chain carries TRBV10-3 and TRBJ2-3; D might be TRBD2 (5 bases). The CDR3 totals 12 residues. Germline-derived CDR1 and CDR2 are ENHRY and SYGVKD. Trimming left V 5 bases short and J 6 bases short, with 9 bases between. The DNA of the CDR3 is TGTGCCATCAGTCCGGGGTCGGATACGCAGTATTTT. Its protein product is CAISPGSDTQYF.

The V and J genes are TRBV6-1 and TRBJ1-2, with a possible D match to TRBD1 (5 bases). Deletions cut 8 bases from V and 4 bases from J, with 11 bases between. CDR1 is MNHNS and CDR2 is SASEGT in the germline V gene. The CDR3 consists of 12 residues. The CDR3 DNA follows: TGTGCCAGCCGTGCGGGGCTCTATGGCTACACCTTC. Translated: CASRAGLYGYTF.

The V and J genes are TRBV29-1 and TRBJ2-1; 8 nucleotides match TRBD2. The CDR3 has 15 residues. CDR1 and CDR2 from the germline V gene are SQVTM and ANQGSEA. Trimming took 5 bases from V and 8 from J; bases not matched to a gene: 14. CDR3 coding DNA: TGCAGCGTTTCACCACCGGGGGGGCGTTCCTATGAGCAGTTCTTC. Its translation: CSVSPPGGRSYEQFF.

The chain joins TRBV4-3 to TRBJ2-1; a weak D match, TRBD2 (6 bases). From germline, CDR1 is LGHNA and CDR2 YSLEER. The CDR3 extends over 15 amino acids. With 3 bases removed from V and 0 bases from J, the gap between germline ends came to 9 bases. In DNA, the CDR3 is TGCGCCAGCAGCCATACTAGCCCCTCCTACAATGAGCAGTTCTTC. Its translation is CASSHTSPSYNEQFF.

This clone was detected only once. The chain links TRBV9 to TRBJ1-1, with TRBD1 matching 7 bases. CDR3 length equals 12 residues. The V segment lost 4 bases and the J segment 11 bases; nucleotides outside the gene matches: 8. Germline values: CDR1 SGDLS, CDR2 YYNGEE. Here the CDR3 reads CASSSRTGRAFF. CDR3 bases: TGTGCCAGCAGCTCCCGGACAGGAAGGGCTTTCTTT.

This clone occurred once. The V gene is TRBV7-3, the J gene TRBJ2-5, with TRBD1 matching over 8 bases. The CDR3 is made up of 15 amino acids. Germline assignment: CDR1 SGHTA and CDR2 FQGTGA. V lost 5 bases to trimming and J lost 5 bases; unmatched junction nucleotides: 10. The CDR3 protein is CASSTETGVSETQYF. Here the CDR3 DNA reads TGTGCCAGCAGCACCGAGACAGGGGTGAGCGAGACCCAGTACTTC.

This rearrangement joins TRBV6-1 to TRBJ2-1; 8 nucleotides agree with TRBD1. The CDR3 consists of 13 residues. J was trimmed by 8 bases and V by 6 bases; bases with no gene match: 6. The germline gives CDR1 MNHNS, CDR2 SASEGT. This CDR3 is CASRDGQGHEQFF. The CDR3 DNA reads TGTGCCAGCAGAGACGGACAGGGCCATGAGCAGTTCTTC.

This sequence joins TRBV18 and TRBJ1-5; D is undetermined. CDR3 size: 15 residues. The germline V gene encodes CDR1 KGHSH and CDR2 LQKENI. V lost 3 bases to trimming and J lost 2 bases, with 11 bases between them. The CDR3 reads CASSPATGGNQPQHF. The CDR3 coding sequence is TGTGCCAGCTCACCTGCTACGGGCGGCAATCAGCCCCAGCATTTT. Based on the CDR3 plus reference TRBV18 and TRBJ1-5, the full variable domain is NAGVMQNPRHLVRRRGQEARLRCSPMKGHSHVYWYRQLPEEGLKFMVYLQKENIIDESGMPKERFSAEFPKEGPSILRIQQVVRGDSAAYFCASSPATGGNQPQHFGDGTRLSIL.

The V gene is TRBV7-8, the J gene TRBJ2-7; D perhaps matches TRBD1 (5 bases). Per the germline V gene, CDR1 is SGHVS and CDR2 is FQNEAQ. Trimming took 2 bases from V and 0 from J, leaving 8 bases between them. The CDR3 consists of 14 residues. The DNA of the CDR3 is TGTGCCAGCAGCTTAAGACAGAGCTCCTACGAGCAGTACTTC. Its protein is CASSLRQSSYEQYF.

This chain joins TRBV18 and TRBJ2-1; the match to TRBD2 covers 13 bases. CDR3 length equals 13 residues. Germline V CDR1 and CDR2: KGHSH, LQKENI. After removal of 6 bases from V and 9 bases from J, the junction contained 2 bases not matched to a gene. CDR3 sequence: CASSGTSGAEQFF. CDR3 nucleotides: TGTGCCAGCTCCGGGACTAGCGGGGCTGAGCAGTTCTTC.

The rearrangement links TRBV27 to TRBJ1-2; 7 nucleotides agree with TRBD1. This CDR3 comprises 14 residues. Trimming removed 2 bases from V and 4 bases from J; junction bases left unmatched: 4. Germline assignment: CDR1 MNHEY and CDR2 SMNVEV (reference sequence). The CDR3 spells CASSLVGGAYGYTF. Written as DNA, the CDR3 is TGTGCCAGCAGTTTAGTAGGGGGCGCCTATGGCTACACCTTC.

This clone was picked up one time. This sequence joins TRBV7-9 and TRBJ2-1; 10 nucleotides match TRBD2. The germline V gene encodes CDR1 SEHNR and CDR2 FQNEAQ (reference sequence). The CDR3 sequence is 12 residues long. The V and J ends lost 4 bases and 15 bases, in that order; junction bases with no gene match: 6. CDR3 coding DNA: TGTGCCAGCAGCTCCCCTAGCGGGGGTGTGTTCTTC. The encoded protein is CASSSPSGGVFF.

The chain employs TRBV6-5 and TRBJ1-1; D might be TRBD1 (5 bases). Per the germline V gene, CDR1 is MNHEY and CDR2 is SVGAGI. CDR3 length: 15 residues. V was trimmed by 1 base and J by 4 bases, leaving 13 bases between them. The CDR3 spells CASSYYLFGGTEAFF. CDR3 DNA: TGTGCCAGCAGTTACTACCTATTTGGGGGCACTGAAGCTTTCTTT.

V usage is TRBV5-5 and J usage is TRBJ1-1, with a tentative D call TRBD1 (6 bases). Germline CDR1 reads SGHKS; CDR2 reads YYEKEE (reference sequence). The CDR3 is 13 amino acids. The V end was cut by 1 base, the J end by 5 bases, with 9 bases between. The CDR3 loop reads CASSLYRDTEAFF. The CDR3, as DNA: TGTGCCAGCAGCTTGTACAGGGATACTGAAGCTTTCTTT.

The CDR3 nucleotides are TGTGCCAGCAGTGTATTGGACGGATACAATGAGCAGTTCTTC. It translates to CASSVLDGYNEQFF. The V and J genes are TRBV2 and TRBJ2-1; D gene ambiguous. The CDR3 has 14 amino acids. Trimming stripped 4 bases from V and 4 bases from J, with 11 bases between. Per the germline V gene, CDR1 is SNHLY and CDR2 is FYNNEI.

The CDR3 loop reads CSVEDRGSRETQYF. The CDR3 coding sequence is TGCAGCGTGGAGGACAGGGGGTCGAGAGAGACCCAGTACTTC. The chain has TRBV29-1 and TRBJ2-5; 10 bases align to TRBD1. The CDR3 contains 14 residues. Germline V gene sequence: CDR1 SQVTM, CDR2 ANQGSEA. Trimming cost V 6 bases and J 4 bases; bases outside gene matches: 8.

A single count supports this clone. The chain recombines TRBV10-3 with TRBJ1-5, with D maybe TRBD1 (6 bases). CDR1 is ENHRY, CDR2 SYGVKD, per germline. V was trimmed by 8 bases and J by 4 bases, leaving 15 bases between them. The CDR3 contains 14 residues. This CDR3 is CAIGRGTENQPQHF. In DNA, the CDR3 is TGTGCCATCGGAAGGGGGACGGAAAATCAGCCCCAGCATTTT.

The chain is built from TRBV10-3 and TRBJ1-2, with D maybe TRBD1 (6 bases). The CDR3 loop spans 15 amino acids. The germline CDR1 and CDR2 sequences are ENHRY and SYGVKD. V lost 5 bases and J 2 bases, leaving 15 bases between the germline ends. The CDR3 coding sequence is TGTGCCATCAGTTGGGGGGCTGTTCCAAACTATGGCTACACCTTC. This encodes CAISWGAVPNYGYTF.

The V and J genes are TRBV10-1 and TRBJ2-3; 8 bases fit TRBD2. The J segment lost 0 bases and the V segment lost 6 bases, leaving 2 bases of the junction unmatched. This CDR3 contains 14 residues. Germline V gene lookup returns CDR1 WNHNN and CDR2 SYGVQD (reference sequence). The CDR3 bases are TGCGCCAGCAGAGCGGGGGATAGCACAGATACGCAGTATTTT. This encodes CASRAGDSTDTQYF.

This chain links TRBV15 with TRBJ1-2; D is possibly TRBD1 (5 bases). CDR3 length equals 13 residues. V shed 1 base and J shed 4 bases, with 7 bases lying between them. Germline CDR1 is LNHNV and CDR2 is YYDKDF (reference sequence). CDR3 sequence (DNA): TGTGCCACCAGCAGAGGGGGGGGCTATGGCTACACCTTC. Translated, it gives CATSRGGGYGYTF.

The J gene is TRBJ1-2, the V gene TRBV18, with a weak D call TRBD1 (5 bases). There are 16 residues in the CDR3. Trimming stripped 2 bases from V and 0 bases from J, with 13 bases between. Germline CDR1 is KGHSH and CDR2 is LQKENI. CDR3 in amino acids: CASSPLSGGSNYGYTF. The CDR3 DNA reads TGTGCCAGCTCACCATTAAGCGGGGGTTCTAACTATGGCTACACCTTC.